The 19 T cell receptor beta chains reported below all come from one sample, sequenced in a study of blood T cells in healthy people across ages. A sample-barcoded 5' primer and a J-beta primer mix were used in a second PCR of roughly 6 to 11 cycles. TCRdb recomputed calls from the 5' RACE reads with MiXCR, one row per CDR3 protein. The table has roughly 1,500,000 distinct CDR3 sequences, around 36% seen once; the top ten hold about 11%. The sequencing sample was made of blood. These receptors were taken from a woman in her twenties or thirties in good health.

This clonotype was picked up a small number of times. The chain couples TRBV9 to TRBJ1-1, with TRBD1 matching 7 bases. Germline V gives CDR1 SGDLS, CDR2 YYNGEE. The J segment lost 4 bases and the V segment lost 3 bases, leaving 12 bases of the junction unmatched. This CDR3 is built from 16 residues. The DNA of the CDR3 is TGTGCCAGCAGCGGAGGACAGACAGGGAGTAGCACTGAAGCTTTCTTT. Translation: CASSGGQTGSSTEAFF.

A remark on this clonotype: Relative to the germline gene, one junction end is altered; a read error may explain this. The chain uses TRBV30 and TRBJ2-2; 8 bases map to TRBD1. The CDR3 has 14 residues. From germline, CDR1 is GTSNPN and CDR2 SVGIG (reference sequence). The DNA for the CDR3 is TGTGCCTGGAGCGCAGGGGGCATACTCGGGGGGCTGTTTTTT. It is translated as CAWSAGGILGGLFF.

The rearrangement uses TRBV6-5 and TRBJ1-2; 7 nucleotides match TRBD1. Germline CDR1 MNHEY, CDR2 SVGAGI. The CDR3 contains 16 residues. Trimming took 6 bases from V and 1 from J; bases not matched to a gene: 11. In nucleotides, the CDR3 is TGTGCCAGCAGGTCCCCGGGACAGAAGTTTAACTATGGCTACACCTTC. Translation: CASRSPGQKFNYGYTF.

This clonotype was seen only a few times. The rearrangement joins TRBV4-1 to TRBJ2-5; 8 bases map to TRBD2. The CDR3 is 15 amino acids. Germline CDR1 MGHRA, CDR2 YSYEKL. V trimming: 2 bases; J trimming: 5 bases; junction bases outside the gene matches: 7. The CDR3 protein is CASSQSTSGWETQYF. CDR3 sequence (DNA): TGCGCCAGCAGCCAAAGCACTAGCGGTTGGGAGACCCAGTACTTC.

This clonotype occurred a few times. The chain has TRBV6-4 and TRBJ2-3; no firm D call. V lost 4 bases, J lost 6 bases, and 11 bases lay in between. Germline V gene data show CDR1 as MRHNA and CDR2 as SNTAGT. The CDR3 totals 13 residues. The CDR3 protein is CASSASDRDTQYF. The DNA of the CDR3 is TGTGCCAGCAGTGCCTCGGACCGGGATACGCAGTATTTT.

The chain links TRBV5-1 to TRBJ2-7; D may be TRBD1 (5 bases). Trimming pared 2 bases from V and 5 bases from J, leaving 11 bases between. The CDR3 consists of 13 residues. The V gene's germline CDR1 is SGHRS and CDR2 YFSETQ. The CDR3: CASSFQGVDEQYF. The CDR3 DNA reads as TGCGCCAGCAGCTTTCAGGGCGTCGACGAGCAGTACTTC.

The table lists this clonotype with a few counts. This chain links TRBV27 with TRBJ2-7, with no clear D. CDR3 length equals 16 residues. The germline gives CDR1 MNHEY, CDR2 SMNVEV (reference sequence). V was clipped by 0 bases and J by 2 bases, with 14 bases between them. CDR3 amino acids: CASSLSPGMGTYEQYF. CDR3 nucleotide sequence: TGTGCCAGCAGTTTATCCCCGGGCATGGGAACCTACGAGCAGTACTTC.

The chain joins TRBV5-1 to TRBJ2-5, with unresolved D. The CDR3 spans 14 residues. Germline-derived CDR1 and CDR2 are SGHRS and YFSETQ. Trimming cost V 4 bases and J 2 bases, with 12 bases left between them. Here the CDR3 reads CASSRLRRQETQYF. CDR3 nucleotide sequence: TGCGCCAGCAGCCGATTGCGGCGGCAAGAGACCCAGTACTTC.

The table lists this clonotype with a count of one. V gene TRBV11-2 combines with J gene TRBJ2-7, with TRBD1 identical over 10 bases. CDR1 and CDR2 from the germline V gene are SGHAT and FQNNGV. V dropped 1 base and J dropped 4; count of bases not matched to a gene: 7. There are 16 residues in the CDR3. The CDR3 coding sequence is TGTGCCAGCAGCTTAGGACAGGGGGCTGGTATGTACGAGCAGTACTTC. Protein: CASSLGQGAGMYEQYF. Full variable domain (remainder filled in from reference TRBV11-2 and TRBJ2-7): EAGVAQSPRYKIIEKRQSVAFWCNPISGHATLYWYQQILGQGPKLLIQFQNNGVVDDSQLPKDRFSAERLKGVDSTLKIQPAKLEDSAVYLCASSLGQGAGMYEQYFGPGTRLTVT.

The table lists this clonotype with many counts. The chain uses TRBV10-2 and TRBJ2-7, with unresolved D. The CDR3 runs to 15 residues. CDR1 WSHSY and CDR2 SAAADI come from the germline V gene. V dropped 0 bases and J dropped 2 bases, with 11 bases sitting between them. The CDR3 protein is CASSESNDIPYEQYF. The CDR3 bases are TGCGCCAGCAGTGAGTCGAATGACATCCCCTACGAGCAGTACTTC.

This clonotype was seen more than once but under ten times. The chain employs TRBV5-1 and TRBJ2-5, with a tentative D call TRBD1 (6 bases). Germline V gene lookup returns CDR1 SGHRS and CDR2 YFSETQ. V gave up 5 bases and J gave up 3 bases, with 17 bases separating them. This CDR3 region has 15 residues. The DNA for the CDR3 is TGCGCCAGCAGTTCGGACAGTCCCCCAAAAGAGACCCAGTACTTC. Translating gives CASSSDSPPKETQYF.

For this clonotype: A read error may produce the germline difference seen at one junction end. This chain uses TRBV28 with TRBJ2-5, with D perhaps matching TRBD2 (6 bases). The CDR3 runs to 14 residues. Germline-derived CDR1 and CDR2 are MDHEN and SYDVKM. The CDR3: CASRLSKGRETQYF. CDR3 DNA sequence: TGTGCCAGCAGGTTATCTAAGGGGAGGGAGACCCAGTACTTC.

The V gene is TRBV20-1, the J gene TRBJ2-4; 13 bases line up with TRBD2. V gave up 0 bases and J gave up 0 bases; unmatched junction bases: 8. In germline, CDR1 is DFQATT, CDR2 SNEGSKA (reference sequence). This CDR3 has 19 residues. This CDR3 is CSARDLDGLAGVAKNIQYF. CDR3 DNA: TGCAGTGCTAGAGATTTAGACGGACTAGCGGGAGTAGCCAAAAACATTCAGTACTTC.

The V and J genes are TRBV20-1 and TRBJ2-1; D is undetermined. The germline V gene has CDR1 DFQATT and CDR2 SNEGSKA (reference sequence). Trimming shortened V by 4 bases and J by 4 bases, and 11 bases separated the two germline ends. This CDR3 contains 13 residues. CDR3 sequence (DNA): TGCAGTGCTATTGTGCCGGAATACAATGAGCAGTTCTTC. Protein sequence: CSAIVPEYNEQFF.

V is TRBV6-5 and J is TRBJ1-1; a weak D match, TRBD1 (6 bases). The CDR3 has 13 amino acids. V was cut by 2 bases and J by 3 bases, with 7 bases left in between. Germline assignment: CDR1 MNHEY and CDR2 SVGAGI. For the CDR3, the DNA is TGTGCCAGCAGTTACCGACAGGACACTGAAGCTTTCTTT. Translation: CASSYRQDTEAFF.

As concerns this clonotype: A read error is the likely source, as a far larger clone sits one nucleotide away. This rearrangement joins TRBV27 to TRBJ2-7; TRBD1 is a possible D gene (6 bases). The CDR3 is made up of 11 amino acids. CDR1 is MNHEY, CDR2 SMNVEV, per germline (reference sequence). CDR3 nucleotides: TGTGCCGGCAGTACAGGGTACGAGCAGTACTTC. This sequence encodes CAGSTGYEQYF.

As for this clonotype: One end of the junction fails to match germline, which may point to a read error. This rearrangement joins TRBV6-1 to TRBJ1-2; D gene ambiguous. From germline, CDR1 is MNHNS and CDR2 SASEGT. The CDR3 is 13 amino acids. This CDR3 reads CASREEGRRGYTF. CDR3 nucleotides: TGTGCCAGCAGGGAAGAGGGCAGGAGGGGCTACACCTTC.

This clonotype was counted between two and nine times. CDR3 protein: CASSFRGVPSSYNEQFF. The CDR3 nucleotides read TGCGCCAGCAGCTTCAGAGGGGTCCCGAGCTCCTACAATGAGCAGTTCTTC. The V call is TRBV5-1, the J call TRBJ2-1; D possibly uses TRBD1 or TRBD2 (5 bases each). CDR3 length: 17 residues. Germline-derived CDR1 and CDR2 are SGHRS and YFSETQ. Deletions cut 2 bases from V and 0 bases from J, with 15 bases between.

This clonotype was counted only a few times. The V and J genes are TRBV9 and TRBJ2-1; 9 bases align to TRBD1. This CDR3 region has 15 residues. Germline CDR1 SGDLS, CDR2 YYNGEE. Trimming at V came to 0 bases and at J to 7 bases, leaving 5 bases not matched to a gene. CDR3 sequence reads: CASSVAGQGGNEQFF. The DNA of the CDR3 is TGTGCCAGCAGCGTAGCGGGACAGGGTGGAAATGAGCAGTTCTTC.